This T cell receptor beta chain is from a study of T and B cells in COVID-19 patients. Whole-study findings and limits: Clonality of TRB repertoires was high in active COVID-19; recovery brought above-healthy diversity and richness.

BIOMED2 TRB-A/B primer pools were used in multiplex TRB PCR. TCRdb re-called the multiplex PCR reads through MiXCR, storing one row per CDR3 protein. Of under 8,500 distinct CDR3 sequences in the sample, more than 25% were seen once. Many counts were recorded for this clonotype. Antigen: not known. From blood, about 250-500 ng of genomic DNA served as TRB template. There are 16 residues in the CDR3. V dropped 6 bases and J dropped 3; count of bases not matched to a gene: 10. The sequence came from a human donor with active COVID-19. Input material: blood. The chain employs TRBV12-3 or TRBV12-4 and TRBJ2-7; 11 nucleotides match TRBD2. In DNA, the CDR3 is TGTGCCAGCAGCCAAACCATGACTAGCGGGATCTACGAGCAGTACTTC. It codes for CASSQTMTSGIYEQYF.